The 21 T cell receptor beta chains below come from one sample, sequenced in a study of cytomegalovirus exposure and HLA in healthy donors (dated by TCRdb to the late 2010s). The library was made by the immunoSEQ multiplex PCR assay. For the multiplex PCR, a mixture combining 60 forward primers for TCR Vbeta segments and 13 reverse primers for TCR Jbeta segments was used. TCRdb holds this immuneACCESS table with in-frame rearrangements only. Some clones are missing; in checked studies, unresolved V genes explain under half, and the rest has no known cause. A total of 110,000 to 150,000 clones appear in this sample, roughly three quarters of them only once. The top ten clones comprise around 4% of the sample. Sequences were obtained from PBMCs. These receptors were obtained from a man aged 55 to 70 in good health and CMV-seronegative.

This clone was detected a few times. Here the CDR3 reads CASSPSRRGLQPQHF. CDR3 DNA sequence: TGTGCCAGCAGCCCCTCCAGGCGGGGGCTCCAGCCCCAGCATTTT. The chain carries TRBV28 and TRBJ1-5, with a possible D match to TRBD1 (6 bases). Looked up from germline, CDR1 is MDHEN and CDR2 is SYDVKM. V lost 6 bases to trimming and J lost 7 bases, with 19 bases between them. The CDR3 length is 15 residues.

The rearrangement uses TRBV7-2 and TRBJ1-4, with TRBD1 identical over 9 bases. Germline CDR1 SGHTA, CDR2 FQGNSA. Trimming cost V 5 bases and J 3 bases; bases outside gene matches: 4. The CDR3 loop spans 15 amino acids. CDR3 sequence (DNA): TGTGCCAGCAGCCCTCGGACAGGGGCTAATGAAAAACTGTTTTTT. It codes for CASSPRTGANEKLFF.

The chain combines TRBV7-2 with TRBJ1-2; TRBD1 matches at 8 bases. The J segment lost 0 bases and the V segment lost 5 bases, leaving 5 bases of the junction unmatched. Per the germline V gene, CDR1 is SGHTA and CDR2 is FQGNSA. This CDR3 contains 15 residues. CDR3 loop: CASSRRGQANYGYTF. The CDR3 DNA sequence: TGTGCCAGCAGCCGAAGGGGACAGGCTAACTATGGCTACACCTTC.

The rearrangement uses TRBV7-3 and TRBJ2-2; D may be TRBD1 (6 bases). This CDR3 contains 15 residues. The germline V gene encodes CDR1 SGHTA and CDR2 FQGTGA. With 5 bases removed from V and 2 bases from J, the gap between germline ends came to 12 bases. The CDR3 sequence: CASSPGTYNTGELFF. CDR3 coding DNA: TGTGCCAGCAGCCCCGGGACATATAACACCGGGGAGCTGTTTTTT.

This clone was counted a few times. The chain joins TRBV7-9 to TRBJ2-6, with 7 bases identical to TRBD1. The CDR3 covers 15 residues. V lost 5 bases to trimming and J lost 11 bases; unmatched junction nucleotides: 12. Germline V gene sequence: CDR1 SEHNR, CDR2 FQNEAQ (reference sequence). DNA for the CDR3: TGTGCCAGCAGCCCCGGACTGCACCAGGGGGACGTCCTGACTTTC. It specifies CASSPGLHQGDVLTF. The variable domain in full, with the rest retrieved from reference TRBV7-9 and TRBJ2-6, is DTGVSQNPRHKITKRGQNVTFRCDPISEHNRLYWYRQTLGQGPEFLTYFQNEAQLEKSRLLSDRFSAERPKGSFSTLEIQRTEQGDSAMYLCASSPGLHQGDVLTFGAGSRLTVL.

This chain connects TRBV28 to TRBJ2-1; D not resolved. In germline, CDR1 is MDHEN, CDR2 SYDVKM. This CDR3 region has 11 residues. Trimming took 7 bases from V and 10 from J, leaving 11 bases between them. CDR3 nucleotide sequence: TGTGCCAGCACCCCTTTAAGCGAGCAGTTCTTC. It codes for CASTPLSEQFF. Using reference TRBV28 and TRBJ2-1 for the parts outside the CDR3, the full variable domain is DVKVTQSSRYLVKRTGEKVFLECVQDMDHENMFWYRQDPGLGLRLIYFSYDVKMKEKGDIPEGYSVSREKKERFSLILESASTNQTSMYLCASTPLSEQFFGPGTRLTVL.

The chain combines TRBV7-9 with TRBJ2-7, with 7 bases identical to TRBD1. From germline, CDR1 is SEHNR and CDR2 FQNEAQ (reference sequence). The CDR3 totals 17 residues. With V trimmed by 1 base and J by 2 bases, 11 bases remained unmatched. In DNA, the CDR3 is TGTGCCAGCAGCTTAGTAATCATGCCGGGACAGACCTACGAGCAGTACTTC. Translation gives CASSLVIMPGQTYEQYF.

This clone was seen more than once but under ten times. The chain uses TRBV7-2 and TRBJ1-1; D is uncertain. The germline V and J ends were trimmed by 1 base and 1 base, with 7 bases remaining between them. CDR3 size: 14 residues. Germline lookup yields CDR1 SGHTA and CDR2 FQGNSA. For the CDR3, the DNA is TGTGCCAGCAGCTTAGGACGGGGGAACACTGAAGCTTTCTTT. This gives the protein CASSLGRGNTEAFF. Full variable domain (rest looked up from reference TRBV7-2 and TRBJ1-1): GAGVSQSPSNKVTEKGKDVELRCDPISGHTALYWYRQSLGQGLEFLIYFQGNSAPDKSGLPSDRFSAERTGGSVSTLTIQRTQQEDSAVYLCASSLGRGNTEAFFGQGTRLTVV.

CDR3 loop: CASSPQDSRAYEQYF. The DNA of the CDR3 is TGTGCCAGCAGCCCTCAGGACAGTAGGGCTTACGAGCAGTACTTC. The chain recombines TRBV7-6 with TRBJ2-7, with D perhaps TRBD1 (6 bases). V lost 5 bases to trimming and J lost 4 bases, with 18 bases between them. Germline V gene lookup returns CDR1 SGHVS and CDR2 FNYEAQ. The CDR3 loop spans 15 amino acids.

The chain carries TRBV6-5 and TRBJ2-3, with a weak D call TRBD1 (5 bases). This CDR3 spans 14 amino acids. Per the germline V gene, CDR1 is MNHEY and CDR2 is SVGAGI. Trimming shortened V by 6 bases and J by 0 bases, and 10 bases separated the two germline ends. The DNA for the CDR3 is TGTGCCAGCAGCCCAGGGCCTAGCACAGATACGCAGTATTTT. This gives the protein CASSPGPSTDTQYF.

The V gene is TRBV18, the J gene TRBJ1-3; D not resolved. The V end was cut by 2 bases, the J end by 0 bases, with 14 bases between. The CDR3 loop spans 17 amino acids. CDR1 and CDR2 from the germline V gene are KGHSH and LQKENI. The CDR3: CASSPNPDGDSGNTIYF. The DNA for the CDR3 is TGTGCCAGCTCACCAAACCCCGACGGAGACTCTGGAAACACCATATATTTT.

V and J are TRBV5-1 and TRBJ2-1, with 7 bases matching TRBD2. The CDR3 contains 14 residues. The germline V gene has CDR1 SGHRS and CDR2 YFSETQ. V trimming: 6 bases; J trimming: 10 bases; junction bases outside the gene matches: 13. The DNA for the CDR3 is TGCGCCAGCATGGATAAGCGGGGAGGTCAGGAGCAGTTCTTC. It specifies CASMDKRGGQEQFF.

The chain has TRBV28 and TRBJ2-2; no definite D call. V was clipped by 2 bases and J by 1 base, with 5 bases between them. The CDR3 contains 14 residues. Germline V gene sequence: CDR1 MDHEN, CDR2 SYDVKM. CDR3: CASSLGQNTGELFF. In DNA, the CDR3 is TGTGCCAGCAGTTTAGGGCAGAACACCGGGGAGCTGTTTTTT.

The V call is TRBV7-2, the J call TRBJ2-6, with D perhaps TRBD1 (7 bases). V gave up 7 bases and J gave up 0 bases, with 22 bases separating them. CDR1 is SGHTA and CDR2 is FQGNSA in the germline V gene. The CDR3 runs to 19 residues. The CDR3 DNA reads as TGTGCCAGCATCGAGCCACCGGAGGGGGCGTACTCTGGGGCCAACGTCCTGACTTTC. Translated: CASIEPPEGAYSGANVLTF.

The chain links TRBV7-2 to TRBJ1-1; 11 nucleotides align to TRBD1. The trim removed 8 bases at V and 0 bases at J, leaving 5 bases unmatched. The CDR3 covers 15 residues. CDR1 and CDR2 from the germline V gene are SGHTA and FQGNSA. The CDR3 region has the DNA TGTGCCAGCTCTTGGACAGGGGGCGTGAACACTGAAGCTTTCTTT. Translation gives CASSWTGGVNTEAFF.

This clone was seen a few times. This chain uses TRBV23-1 with TRBJ2-7; 10 bases agree with TRBD2. TRBV23-1 is designated an ORF whose function remains uncertain. The CDR3 sequence is 18 residues long. The V segment lost 0 bases and the J segment 5 bases; nucleotides outside the gene matches: 13. The CDR3 coding sequence is TGCGCCAGCAGTCAATCGGGGGCTATAGCGGGAGGAGTGGACGAGCAGTACTTC. Protein: CASSQSGAIAGGVDEQYF.

Only one count was recorded for this clone. V and J are TRBV19 and TRBJ2-5; perhaps TRBD2 as D (5 bases). The CDR3 extends over 13 amino acids. V dropped 5 bases and J dropped 5 bases, with 12 bases sitting between them. In germline, CDR1 is LNHDA, CDR2 SQIVND (reference sequence). For the CDR3, the DNA is TGTGCCAGTAGTCAAAACCGCGGGGAGACCCAGTACTTC. Translating gives CASSQNRGETQYF.

The chain joins TRBV10-3 to TRBJ1-4, with 8 bases that match TRBD1. CDR1 ENHRY and CDR2 SYGVKD come from the germline V gene. The CDR3 runs to 14 residues. V dropped 3 bases and J dropped 6; count of bases not matched to a gene: 3. CDR3 sequence reads: CAISDPGGDEKLFF. DNA for the CDR3: TGTGCCATCAGTGATCCAGGGGGCGATGAAAAACTGTTTTTT.

This clone has only a few counts. The CDR3 DNA reads as TGTGCCAGCAGTTCCCGGGACAGGGTTACTAACTATGGCTACACCTTC. Translation gives CASSSRDRVTNYGYTF. The chain uses TRBV6-5 and TRBJ1-2, with 9 positions matching TRBD1. This CDR3 spans 16 amino acids. CDR1 and CDR2 from the germline V gene are MNHEY and SVGAGI. V shed 4 bases, J shed 0 bases, and the junction held 6 bases outside the gene matches.

This clone was recorded once. This chain links TRBV28 with TRBJ1-3; TRBD1 might be the D (6 bases). Trimming removed 3 bases from V and 4 bases from J, with 13 bases in between. From germline, CDR1 is MDHEN and CDR2 SYDVKM. The CDR3 consists of 15 residues. This CDR3 reads CASSLWGLGGNTIYF. DNA for the CDR3: TGTGCCAGCAGTTTGTGGGGGCTAGGAGGAAACACCATATATTTT.

This CDR3 is CASSIQGGQETQYF. The CDR3 DNA follows: TGTGCCAGTAGTATACAGGGAGGTCAAGAGACCCAGTACTTC. The rearrangement uses TRBV19 and TRBJ2-5; D possibly corresponds to TRBD2 (6 bases). This CDR3 has 14 amino acids. Between the trimmed V and J ends, which lost 2 bases and 2 bases, there was a span of 9 bases. Germline V gene lookup returns CDR1 LNHDA and CDR2 SQIVND (reference sequence).